A few counts support the clone carrying this T cell receptor (beta chain). Samples each had at least 5.5 micrograms of total RNA extracted. The data originate from a study of blood T cells in healthy people across ages. The CDR3 length is 12 residues. Trimming shortened V by 8 bases and J by 5 bases, and 12 bases separated the two germline ends. Germline V gene sequence: CDR1 MNHNY, CDR2 SVGAGI (reference sequence). The use of a sample-barcoded 5' primer and a J-beta primer mix characterized a second PCR of roughly 6 to 12 cycles. TCRdb recomputed calls from the 5' RACE reads with MiXCR, one row per CDR3 protein. The table records about 800,000 distinct CDR3 sequences, about 25% of them present only once. The data were also submitted as part of a second study, on T cells of mothers and their children.

The material sequenced was blood. This sequence joins TRBV6-6 and TRBJ1-1, with TRBD1 as a possible D gene (5 bases). The source of this sequence is a boy aged 10-17 years in good health. The CDR3 here is CASAVAGTEAFF. The CDR3 DNA sequence: TGTGCCAGCGCCGTGGCAGGGACTGAAGCTTTCTTT.